This TCR beta chain was identified during a study of blood T cell repertoires in COVID-19. TCRdb's copy holds only in-frame clones and misses some; the assay was immunoSEQ multiplex PCR. The table shows 200,000 to 300,000 clones, with 87% occurring only once. The germline V gene has CDR1 SGHAT and CDR2 FQNNGV. V lost 5 bases to trimming and J lost 2 bases; unmatched junction nucleotides: 2. The CDR3 is 13 residues long. In this sample, this clone turned up once. Sequenced material: peripheral blood. V gene TRBV11-2 combines with J gene TRBJ1-2; 7 bases are a match to TRBD1. This clonotype was obtained from a woman aged 45-60 years with acute or convalescent COVID-19. CDR3 in DNA: TGTGCCAGCAGCCCGGGACAGAACTATGGCTACACCTTC. Amino acid sequence: CASSPGQNYGYTF.